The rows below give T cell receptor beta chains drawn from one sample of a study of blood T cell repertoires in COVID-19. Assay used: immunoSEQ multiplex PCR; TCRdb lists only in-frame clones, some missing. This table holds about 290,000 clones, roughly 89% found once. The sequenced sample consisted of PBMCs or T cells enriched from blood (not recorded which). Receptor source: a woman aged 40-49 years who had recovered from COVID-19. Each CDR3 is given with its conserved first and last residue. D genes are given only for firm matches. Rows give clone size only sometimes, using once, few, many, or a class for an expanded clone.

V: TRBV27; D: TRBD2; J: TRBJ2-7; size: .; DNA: TGTGCCAGCTCTCCCCTGAGGTCGCGGGAGGGTGTCTACGAGCAGTACTTC; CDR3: CASSPLRSREGVYEQYF
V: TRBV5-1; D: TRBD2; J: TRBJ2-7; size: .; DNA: TGCGCCAGCAGCTTGGTGGGAGGGTCTATTAGTTCCTACGAGCAGTACTTC; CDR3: CASSLVGGSISSYEQYF
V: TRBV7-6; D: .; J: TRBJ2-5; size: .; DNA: TGTGCCAGCAGCGGGGGGGGGCCAGTTATACAGACCCAGTACTTC; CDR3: CASSGGGPVIQTQYF
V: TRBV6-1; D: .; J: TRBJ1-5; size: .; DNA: TGTGCCAGCAGTGACCAGGGAAGCAATCAGCCCCAGCATTTT; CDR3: CASSDQGSNQPQHF
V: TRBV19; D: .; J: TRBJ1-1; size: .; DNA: TGTGCCAGTAGCAACCCCGCGGGGGCAGCTCTCGGAGCTTTCTTT; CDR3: CASSNPAGAALGAFF
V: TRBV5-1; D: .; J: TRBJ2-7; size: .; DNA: TGCGCCAGCAGCAGGACGGGGGAAATCTCCTACGAGCAGTACTTC; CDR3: CASSRTGEISYEQYF
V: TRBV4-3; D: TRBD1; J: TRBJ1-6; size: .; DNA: TGCGCCAGCAGCCACAGGGGGTTCAATTCACCCCTCCACTTT; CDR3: CASSHRGFNSPLHF
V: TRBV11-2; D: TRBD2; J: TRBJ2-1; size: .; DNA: TGTGCCAGCAGCAACCCGGCGGGGGGATCCCTCAATGAGCAGTTCTTC; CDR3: CASSNPAGGSLNEQFF
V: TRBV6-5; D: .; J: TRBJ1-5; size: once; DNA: TGTGCCAGTGGCGGGCAAAATAGCAATCAGCCCCAGCATTTT; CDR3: CASGGQNSNQPQHF
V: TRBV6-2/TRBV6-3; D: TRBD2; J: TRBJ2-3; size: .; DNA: TGTGCCAGCAGCACCTTAGCGGGAGTGCTCGGCACAGATACGCAGTATTTT; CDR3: CASSTLAGVLGTDTQYF
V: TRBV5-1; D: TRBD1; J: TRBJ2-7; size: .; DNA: TGCGCCAGCAGCAAACGGACAGGGGGAGAGTACGAGCAGTACTTC; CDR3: CASSKRTGGEYEQYF
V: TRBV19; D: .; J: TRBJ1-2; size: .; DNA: TGTGCCAGTAGTTCCAGATTGGATGGCTACACCTTC; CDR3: CASSSRLDGYTF
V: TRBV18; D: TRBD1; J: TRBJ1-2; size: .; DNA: TGTGCCAGCTCCCAGGGGACAGGTACTTCTGCCTATGGCTACACCTTC; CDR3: CASSQGTGTSAYGYTF
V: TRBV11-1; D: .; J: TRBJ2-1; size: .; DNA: TGTGCCAGCAGCCCGACACAGGGTGGTAGGAATGAGCAGTTCTTC; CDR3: CASSPTQGGRNEQFF
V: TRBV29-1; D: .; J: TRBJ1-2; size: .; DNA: TGCAGCGTTGAAAAGGGAGGGCCGGGAGATGGCTACACCTTC; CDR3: CSVEKGGPGDGYTF
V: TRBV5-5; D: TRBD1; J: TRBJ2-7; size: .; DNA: TGTGCCAGCAGCGGTTTGGGACAGACCTACGAGCAGTACTTC; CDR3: CASSGLGQTYEQYF
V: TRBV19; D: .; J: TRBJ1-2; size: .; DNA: TGTGCCAGTAGTCGGAACTATGGCTACACCTTC; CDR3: CASSRNYGYTF